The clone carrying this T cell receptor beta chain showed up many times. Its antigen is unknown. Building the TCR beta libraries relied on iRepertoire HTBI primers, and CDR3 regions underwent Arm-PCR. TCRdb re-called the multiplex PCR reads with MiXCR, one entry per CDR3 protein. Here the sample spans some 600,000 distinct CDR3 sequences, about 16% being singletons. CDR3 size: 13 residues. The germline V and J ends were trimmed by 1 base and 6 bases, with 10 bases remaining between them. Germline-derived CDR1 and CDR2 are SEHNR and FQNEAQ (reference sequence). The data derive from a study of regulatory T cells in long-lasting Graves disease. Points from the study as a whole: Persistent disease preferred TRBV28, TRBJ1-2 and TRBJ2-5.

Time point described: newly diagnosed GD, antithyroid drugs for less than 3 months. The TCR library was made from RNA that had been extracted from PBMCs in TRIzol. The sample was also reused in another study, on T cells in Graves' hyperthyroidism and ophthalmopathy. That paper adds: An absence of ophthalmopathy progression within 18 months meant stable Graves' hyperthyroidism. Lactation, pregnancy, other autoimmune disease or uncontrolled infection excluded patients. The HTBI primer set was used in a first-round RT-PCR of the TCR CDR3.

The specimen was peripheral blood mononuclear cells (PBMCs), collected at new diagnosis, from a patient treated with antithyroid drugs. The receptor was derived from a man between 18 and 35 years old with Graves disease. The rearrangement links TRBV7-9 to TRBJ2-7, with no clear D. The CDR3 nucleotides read TGTGCCAGCAGCTTAGTTGGTAGCCCCGAGCAGTACTTC. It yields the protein CASSLVGSPEQYF.